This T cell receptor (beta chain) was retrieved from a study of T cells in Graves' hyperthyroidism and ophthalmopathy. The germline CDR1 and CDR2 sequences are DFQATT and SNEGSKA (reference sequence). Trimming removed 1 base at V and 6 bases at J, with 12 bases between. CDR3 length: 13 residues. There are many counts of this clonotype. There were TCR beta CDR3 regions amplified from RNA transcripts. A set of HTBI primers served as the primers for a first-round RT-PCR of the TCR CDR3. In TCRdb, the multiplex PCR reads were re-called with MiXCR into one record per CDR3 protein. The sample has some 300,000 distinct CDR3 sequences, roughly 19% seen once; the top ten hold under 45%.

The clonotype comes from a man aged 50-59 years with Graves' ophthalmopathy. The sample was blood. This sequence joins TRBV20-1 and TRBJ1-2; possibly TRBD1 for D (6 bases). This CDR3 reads CSARGGGQNGYTF. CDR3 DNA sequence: TGCAGTGCTAGAGGGGGGGGGCAGAATGGCTACACCTTC.